This T cell receptor beta chain appears in the sequencing data of a study of immune reconstitution after stem cell transplant in scleroderma. TCRdb processed the RT-PCR reads anew with MiXCR; each CDR3 protein has one entry. Among 2,000 to 3,000 distinct CDR3 sequences listed, 10% to 13% were seen once. This clonotype was found a few times. The V end lost 0 bases, the J end lost 0 bases, and 10 bases lay between the germline ends. Germline V gene sequence: CDR1 SGHRS, CDR2 YFSETQ. The CDR3 runs 16 residues. The specimen was collected before or after autologous hematopoietic stem cell transplantation (not recorded which). The rearrangement links TRBV5-1 to TRBJ2-1; D is undetermined. The sequence derives from a female donor with systemic sclerosis. CDR3 loop: CASSLGSGLSYNEQFF. CDR3 DNA: TGCGCCAGCAGCTTGGGATCGGGCCTCTCCTACAATGAGCAGTTCTTC.